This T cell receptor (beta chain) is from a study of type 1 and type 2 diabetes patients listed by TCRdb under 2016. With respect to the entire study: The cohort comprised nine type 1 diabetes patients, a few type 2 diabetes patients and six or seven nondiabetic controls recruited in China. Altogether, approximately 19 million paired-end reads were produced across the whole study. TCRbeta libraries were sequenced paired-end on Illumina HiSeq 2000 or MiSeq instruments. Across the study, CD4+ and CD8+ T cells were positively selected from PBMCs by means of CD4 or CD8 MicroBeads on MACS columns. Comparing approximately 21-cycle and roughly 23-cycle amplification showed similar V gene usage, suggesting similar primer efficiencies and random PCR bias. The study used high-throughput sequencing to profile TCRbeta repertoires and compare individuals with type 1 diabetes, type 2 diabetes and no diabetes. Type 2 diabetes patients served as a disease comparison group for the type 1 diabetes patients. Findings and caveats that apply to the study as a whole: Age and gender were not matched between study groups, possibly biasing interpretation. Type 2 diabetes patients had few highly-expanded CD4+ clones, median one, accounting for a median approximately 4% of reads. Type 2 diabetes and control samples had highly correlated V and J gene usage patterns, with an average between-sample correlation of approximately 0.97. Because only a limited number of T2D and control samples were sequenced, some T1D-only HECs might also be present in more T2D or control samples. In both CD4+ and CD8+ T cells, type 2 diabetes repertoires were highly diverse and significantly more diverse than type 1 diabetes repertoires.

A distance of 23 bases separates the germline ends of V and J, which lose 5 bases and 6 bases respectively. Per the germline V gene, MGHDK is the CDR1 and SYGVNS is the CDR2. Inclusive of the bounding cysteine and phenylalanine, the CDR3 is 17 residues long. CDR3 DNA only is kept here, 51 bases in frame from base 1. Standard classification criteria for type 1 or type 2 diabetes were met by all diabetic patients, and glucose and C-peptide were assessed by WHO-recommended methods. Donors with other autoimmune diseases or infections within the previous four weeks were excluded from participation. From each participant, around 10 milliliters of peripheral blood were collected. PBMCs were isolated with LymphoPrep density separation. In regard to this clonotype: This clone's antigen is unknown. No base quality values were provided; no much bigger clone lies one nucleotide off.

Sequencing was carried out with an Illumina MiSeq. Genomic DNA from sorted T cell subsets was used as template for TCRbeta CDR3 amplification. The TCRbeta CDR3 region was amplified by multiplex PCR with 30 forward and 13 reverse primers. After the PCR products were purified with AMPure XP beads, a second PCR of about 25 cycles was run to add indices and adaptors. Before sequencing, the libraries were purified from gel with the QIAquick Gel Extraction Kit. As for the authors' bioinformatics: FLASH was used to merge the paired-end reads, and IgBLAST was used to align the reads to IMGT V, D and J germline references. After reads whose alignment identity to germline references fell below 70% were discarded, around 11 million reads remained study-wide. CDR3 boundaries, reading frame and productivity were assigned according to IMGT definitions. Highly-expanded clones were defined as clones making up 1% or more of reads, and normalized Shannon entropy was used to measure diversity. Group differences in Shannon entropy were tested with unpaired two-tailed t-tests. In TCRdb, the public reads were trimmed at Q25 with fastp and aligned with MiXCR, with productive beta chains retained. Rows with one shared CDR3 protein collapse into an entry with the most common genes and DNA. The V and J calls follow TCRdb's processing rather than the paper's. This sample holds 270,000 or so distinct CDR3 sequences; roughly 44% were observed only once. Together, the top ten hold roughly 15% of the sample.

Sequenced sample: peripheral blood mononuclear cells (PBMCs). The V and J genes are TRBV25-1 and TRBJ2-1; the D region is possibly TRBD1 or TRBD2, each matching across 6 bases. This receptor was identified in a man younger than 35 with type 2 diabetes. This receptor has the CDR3 CASSPLSWGAYPNEQFF. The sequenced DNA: TGTGCCAGCAGTCCTTTGAGTTGGGGGGCATACCCCAATGAGCAGTTCTTC.